The 8 T cell receptor beta chains listed next were all sequenced from one sample in a study of long-term antiretroviral therapy in people with HIV. At survey level, the immunoSEQ assay was run in its v3.0 version. This table comes from immunoSEQ multiplex PCR, and its TCRdb copy is limited to in-frame clones, with some not included. This sample has 20,000 to 30,000 clones, with more than 70% found just once. The sequencing here drew on unsorted PBMCs, taken 3 years after starting antiretroviral therapy. Receptor source: a man aged 18 to 30 with HIV.

This chain uses TRBV5-6 with TRBJ1-5; D not certain. The V and J ends lost 0 bases and 4 bases respectively, with 11 bases between them. CDR3 length: 15 amino acids. The germline V gene has CDR1 SGHDT and CDR2 YYEEEE. For the CDR3, the DNA is TGTGCCAGCAGCTTGGCGACATCCTCAAATCAGCCCCAGCATTTT. Translating gives CASSLATSSNQPQHF.

For the CDR3, the DNA is TGTGCCAGCTCACCACGAGGCAGTTACGAGCAGTACGTC. Protein sequence: CASSPRGSYEQYV. The chain couples TRBV18 to TRBJ2-7, with D uncertain. Between the trimmed V and J ends, which lost 1 base and 4 bases, there was a span of 8 bases. The V gene's germline CDR1 is KGHSH and CDR2 LQKENI. The CDR3 runs 13 residues.

The rearrangement joins TRBV4-1 to TRBJ1-5; D remains ambiguous. V was cut by 2 bases and J by 0 bases, with 20 bases left in between. The CDR3 is made up of 19 amino acids. CDR1 MGHRA and CDR2 YSYEKL come from the germline V gene. The CDR3, as DNA: TGCGCCAGCAGCCAATTCTTCGTGGTTGGGTCATTTAGCAATCAGCCCCAGCATTTT. It is translated as CASSQFFVVGSFSNQPQHF.

V usage is TRBV7-9 and J usage is TRBJ1-5; 9 bases fit TRBD1. The J segment lost 3 bases and the V segment lost 4 bases, leaving 1 base of the junction unmatched. Germline assignment: CDR1 SEHNR and CDR2 FQNEAQ (reference sequence). The CDR3 is 14 residues long. In DNA form, the CDR3 reads TGTGCCAGCAGCTGGACAGGGGACAATCAGCCCCAGCATTTT. Translation: CASSWTGDNQPQHF.

The chain is built from TRBV11-2 and TRBJ1-2; TRBD1 agrees at 11 bases. The germline V gene has CDR1 SGHAT and CDR2 FQNNGV. The CDR3 length is 14 residues. After removal of 6 bases from V and 6 bases from J, the junction contained 6 bases not matched to a gene. CDR3 DNA: TGTGCCAGCAGTCGGGACAGGGGGGTCGATGGCTACACCTTC. Protein product: CASSRDRGVDGYTF.

The rearrangement joins TRBV2 to TRBJ1-4, with D perhaps TRBD1 (6 bases). Trimming pared 7 bases from V and 7 bases from J, leaving 22 bases between. From germline, CDR1 is SNHLY and CDR2 FYNNEI. The CDR3 is 16 residues long. CDR3: CASIGMGGGLGEKLFF. The CDR3 DNA sequence: TGTGCCAGCATTGGGATGGGCGGGGGGCTGGGTGAAAAACTGTTTTTT.

The chain couples TRBV7-9 to TRBJ1-2; maybe TRBD1 (6 bases). Looked up from germline, CDR1 is SEHNR and CDR2 is FQNEAQ (reference sequence). The CDR3 has 16 amino acids. Trimming removed 2 bases from V and 3 bases from J, with 16 bases in between. The CDR3 sequence: CASSLPALRGDYGYTF. DNA for the CDR3: TGTGCCAGCAGCTTACCCGCTTTAAGGGGGGACTATGGCTACACCTTC.

The V and J genes are TRBV11-2 and TRBJ1-2, with D maybe TRBD1 (5 bases). The V gene's germline CDR1 is SGHAT and CDR2 FQNNGV. The CDR3 length is 12 residues. The V end lost 3 bases, the J end lost 4 bases, and 6 bases lay between the germline ends. CDR3 in DNA: TGTGCCAGCAGCTTCGACAGCTATGGCTACACCTTC. It codes for CASSFDSYGYTF.